The 3 T cell receptor beta chains below come from one sample, sequenced in a study of blood T cell repertoires in COVID-19. Here immunoSEQ multiplex PCR was the method, and the copy in TCRdb shows in-frame clones only, minus some. The sample has fewer than 250,000 clones, over 70% seen once. The material sequenced was peripheral blood. Every receptor here comes from a woman aged 45-65 years with acute or convalescent COVID-19.

The V gene is TRBV13, the J gene TRBJ2-7, with D unresolved. With 0 bases removed from V and 0 bases from J, the gap between germline ends came to 6 bases. Germline-derived CDR1 and CDR2 are PRHDT and FYEKMQ (reference sequence). This CDR3 has 14 amino acids. This CDR3 reads CASSLGRSSYEQYF. Here the CDR3 DNA reads TGTGCCAGCAGCTTAGGCAGAAGCTCCTACGAGCAGTACTTC.

This clone was seen a handful of times. The chain carries TRBV27 and TRBJ2-2; 11 positions match TRBD2. The CDR3 totals 20 residues. Germline CDR1 and CDR2: MNHEY and SMNVEV (reference sequence). Unmatched junction bases numbered 18, after V lost 3 bases and J lost 6 bases. This chain's CDR3 is CASSFRGQRTSGSVSGELFF. In DNA form, the CDR3 reads TGTGCCAGCAGTTTTCGGGGACAGAGAACTAGCGGGAGTGTTTCCGGGGAGCTGTTTTTT.

The chain joins TRBV28 to TRBJ2-1; 14 nucleotides line up with TRBD2. Trimming cost V 2 bases and J 0 bases; bases outside gene matches: 9. The CDR3 covers 20 residues. Germline loops: CDR1 MDHEN, CDR2 SYDVKM. The CDR3 nucleotides read TGTGCCAGCAGTTTACGGACTAGCGGGAGGCCCTCGAGCTCCTACAATGAGCAGTTCTTC. It codes for CASSLRTSGRPSSSYNEQFF.